The sequence of this T cell receptor (beta chain) was determined in a study of T cell responses to AZD1222 COVID-19 vaccine. This clone occurred once. Sequenced by immunoSEQ multiplex PCR; TCRdb stores in-frame clones only, minus some. The table lists about 45,000 clones, around 90% of them singletons, with 1% to 1.3% in the top ten. In germline, CDR1 is LNHDA, CDR2 SQIVND (reference sequence). The length of the CDR3 is 14 residues. V dropped 0 bases and J dropped 0 bases, with 6 bases sitting between them. The sequence was collected from an adult who received the AZD1222 COVID-19 vaccine. Sample: peripheral blood, taken 28 days after the second AZD1222 dose. The V and J genes are TRBV19 and TRBJ2-7; D perhaps matches TRBD1 (5 bases). CDR3 DNA sequence: TGTGCCAGTAGTATAGAAGGGGACTCCTACGAGCAGTACTTC. The encoded protein is CASSIEGDSYEQYF.